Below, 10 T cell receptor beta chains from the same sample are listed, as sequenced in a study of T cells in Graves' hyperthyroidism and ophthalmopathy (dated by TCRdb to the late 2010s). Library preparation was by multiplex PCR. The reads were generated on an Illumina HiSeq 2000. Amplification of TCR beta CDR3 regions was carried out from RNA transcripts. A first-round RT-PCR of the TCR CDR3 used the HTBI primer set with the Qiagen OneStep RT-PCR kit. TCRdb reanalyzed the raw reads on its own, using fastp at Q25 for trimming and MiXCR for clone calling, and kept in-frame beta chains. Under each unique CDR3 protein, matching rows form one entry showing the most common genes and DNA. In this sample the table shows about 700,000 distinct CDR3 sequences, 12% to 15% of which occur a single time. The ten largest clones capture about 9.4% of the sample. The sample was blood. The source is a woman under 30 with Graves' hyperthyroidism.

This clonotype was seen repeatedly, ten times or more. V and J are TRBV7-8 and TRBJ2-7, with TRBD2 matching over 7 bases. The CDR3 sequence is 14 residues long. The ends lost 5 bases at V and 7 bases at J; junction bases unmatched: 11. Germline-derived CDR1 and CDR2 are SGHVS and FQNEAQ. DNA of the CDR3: TGTGCCAGCAGCCTGAGTCTCGGCGGGAGAGAGCAGTACTTC. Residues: CASSLSLGGREQYF.

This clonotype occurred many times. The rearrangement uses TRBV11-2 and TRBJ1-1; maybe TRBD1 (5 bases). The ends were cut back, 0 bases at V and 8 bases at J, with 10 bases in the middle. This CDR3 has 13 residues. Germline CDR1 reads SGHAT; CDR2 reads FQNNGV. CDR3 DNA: TGTGCCAGCAGCTTAGATCGGGCAGGGGAAGCTTTCTTT. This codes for CASSLDRAGEAFF.

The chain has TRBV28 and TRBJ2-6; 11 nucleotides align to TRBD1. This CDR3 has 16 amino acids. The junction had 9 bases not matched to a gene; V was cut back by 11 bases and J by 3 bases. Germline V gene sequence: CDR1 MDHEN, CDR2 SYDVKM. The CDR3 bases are TGTGCCTCCTCGGGACAGGGGGTGAGTGGGGCCAACGTCCTGACTTTC. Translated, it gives CASSGQGVSGANVLTF.

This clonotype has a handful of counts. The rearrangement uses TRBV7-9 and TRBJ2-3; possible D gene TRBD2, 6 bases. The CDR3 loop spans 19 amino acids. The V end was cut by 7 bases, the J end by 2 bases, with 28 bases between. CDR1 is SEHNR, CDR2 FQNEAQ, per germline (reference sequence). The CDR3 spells CASNFRTPRGGKNTDTQYF. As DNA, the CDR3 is TGTGCCAGCAACTTTCGGACCCCCCGAGGCGGGAAGAACACAGATACGCAGTATTTT.

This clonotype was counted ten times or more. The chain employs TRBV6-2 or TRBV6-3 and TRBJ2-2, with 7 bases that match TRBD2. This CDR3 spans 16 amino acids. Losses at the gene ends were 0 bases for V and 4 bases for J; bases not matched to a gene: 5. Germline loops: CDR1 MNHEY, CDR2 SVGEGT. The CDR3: CASSYSIAGSTGELFF. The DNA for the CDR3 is TGTGCCAGCAGTTACTCGATAGCGGGTAGCACCGGGGAGCTGTTTTTT.

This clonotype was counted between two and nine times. The CDR3 loop reads CASSVATGTIENEQFF. CDR3 DNA: TGTGCCAGCAGCGTAGCTACCGGGACTATTGAAAATGAGCAGTTCTTC. The chain couples TRBV9 to TRBJ2-1, with 7 bases identical to TRBD2. There are 16 residues in the CDR3. Germline V CDR1 and CDR2: SGDLS, YYNGEE. V dropped 0 bases and J dropped 7; count of bases not matched to a gene: 10.

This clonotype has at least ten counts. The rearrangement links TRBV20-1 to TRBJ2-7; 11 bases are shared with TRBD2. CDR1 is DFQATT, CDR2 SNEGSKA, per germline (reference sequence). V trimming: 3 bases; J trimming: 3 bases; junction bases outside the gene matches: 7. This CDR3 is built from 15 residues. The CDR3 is CSASKGTSGGYEQYF. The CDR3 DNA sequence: TGCAGTGCTAGTAAGGGGACTAGCGGCGGCTACGAGCAGTACTTC.

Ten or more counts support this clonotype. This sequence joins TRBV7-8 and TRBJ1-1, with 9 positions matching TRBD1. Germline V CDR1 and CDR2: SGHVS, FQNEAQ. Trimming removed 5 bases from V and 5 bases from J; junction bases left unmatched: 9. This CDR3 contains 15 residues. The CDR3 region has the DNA TGTGCCAGCAGCGCCGGGGGACAGGGAAGGACTGAAGCTTTCTTT. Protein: CASSAGGQGRTEAFF. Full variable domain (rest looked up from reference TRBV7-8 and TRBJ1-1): GAGVSQSPRYKVAKRGQDVALRCDPISGHVSLFWYQQALGQGPEFLTYFQNEAQLDKSGLPSDRFFAERPEGSVSTLKIQRTQQEDSAVYLCASSAGGQGRTEAFFGQGTRLTVV.

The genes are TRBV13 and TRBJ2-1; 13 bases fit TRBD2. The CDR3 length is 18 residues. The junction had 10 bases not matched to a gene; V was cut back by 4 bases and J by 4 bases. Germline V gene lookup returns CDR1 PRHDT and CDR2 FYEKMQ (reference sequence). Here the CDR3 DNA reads TGTGCCAGCAGCTCGACTAGCGGGAGGCCCCCTAGGTACAATGAGCAGTTCTTC. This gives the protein CASSSTSGRPPRYNEQFF. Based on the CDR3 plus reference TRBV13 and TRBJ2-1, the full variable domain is AAGVIQSPRHLIKEKRETATLKCYPIPRHDTVYWYQQGPGQDPQFLISFYEKMQSDKGSIPDRFSAQQFSDYHSELNMSSLELGDSALYFCASSSTSGRPPRYNEQFFGPGTRLTVL.

Here the CDR3 reads CAWNKGFEDEQFF. The CDR3 DNA sequence: TGTGCCTGGAACAAGGGTTTTGAGGATGAGCAGTTCTTC. The rearrangement uses TRBV30 and TRBJ2-1; D call uncertain. V was cut by 4 bases and J by 8 bases, with 15 bases left in between. This CDR3 comprises 13 residues. The germline V gene encodes CDR1 GTSNPN and CDR2 SVGIG (reference sequence). Combining the CDR3 with reference TRBV30 and TRBJ2-1 gives the whole variable domain SQTIHQWPATLVQPVGSPLSLECTVEGTSNPNLYWYRQAAGRGLQLLFYSVGIGQISSEVPQNLSASRPQDRQFILSSKKLLLSDSGFYLCAWNKGFEDEQFFGPGTRLTVL.